This T cell receptor (beta chain) appears in the sequencing data of a study of T cell repertoires in aging, cancer and after chemotherapy. CDR3 length equals 13 residues. Germline values: CDR1 SQVTM, CDR2 ANQGSEA. Trimming took off 6 bases at V and 0 bases at J, with 10 bases between the two ends. TRB rearrangements spanning V, D and J were amplified using mixed TRB-A/B primers. TCRdb reprocessed the multiplex PCR reads with MiXCR, giving one entry per CDR3 protein. The sample holds under 3,000 distinct CDR3 sequences, more than 25% seen once. The template was genomic DNA from peripheral blood, not RNA.

This TCR came from a human donor with a solid tumor. Sequencing was carried out using blood. The V gene is TRBV29-1, the J gene TRBJ2-3; D assignment may be TRBD1 or TRBD2 (5 bases each). CDR3 residues: CSVRDLSTDTQYF. The CDR3 DNA reads TGCAGCGTCCGGGACCTTAGCACAGATACGCAGTATTTT.